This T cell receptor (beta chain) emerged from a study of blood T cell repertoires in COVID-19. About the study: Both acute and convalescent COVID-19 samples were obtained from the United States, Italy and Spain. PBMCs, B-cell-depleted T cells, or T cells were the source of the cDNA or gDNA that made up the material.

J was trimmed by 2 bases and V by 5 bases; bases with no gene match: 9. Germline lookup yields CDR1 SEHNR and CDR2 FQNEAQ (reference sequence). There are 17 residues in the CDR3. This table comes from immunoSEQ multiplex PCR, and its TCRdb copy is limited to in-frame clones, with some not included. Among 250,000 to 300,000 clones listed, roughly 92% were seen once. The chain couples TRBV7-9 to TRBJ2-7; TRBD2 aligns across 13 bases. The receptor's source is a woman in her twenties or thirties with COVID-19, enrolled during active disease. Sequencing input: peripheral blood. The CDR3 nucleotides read TGTGCCAGCAGCCGACAGGGGACTAGCGGGACAACCTACGAGCAGTACTTC. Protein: CASSRQGTSGTTYEQYF. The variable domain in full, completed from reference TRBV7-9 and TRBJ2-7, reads DTGVSQNPRHKITKRGQNVTFRCDPISEHNRLYWYRQTLGQGPEFLTYFQNEAQLEKSRLLSDRFSAERPKGSFSTLEIQRTEQGDSAMYLCASSRQGTSGTTYEQYFGPGTRLTVT.